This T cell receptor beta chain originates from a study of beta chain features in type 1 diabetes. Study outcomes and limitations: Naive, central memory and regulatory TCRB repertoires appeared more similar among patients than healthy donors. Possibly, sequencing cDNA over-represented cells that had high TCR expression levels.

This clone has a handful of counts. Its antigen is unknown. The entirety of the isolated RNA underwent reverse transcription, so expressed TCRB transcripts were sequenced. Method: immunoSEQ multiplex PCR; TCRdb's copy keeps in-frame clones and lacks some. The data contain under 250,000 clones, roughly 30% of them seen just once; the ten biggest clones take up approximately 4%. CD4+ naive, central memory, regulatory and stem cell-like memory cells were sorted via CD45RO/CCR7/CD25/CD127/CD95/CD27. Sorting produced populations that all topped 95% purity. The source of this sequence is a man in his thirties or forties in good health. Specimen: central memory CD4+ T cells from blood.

The CDR3 region is CASSGPRSETQYF. As DNA, the CDR3 is TGTGCCAGCAGCGGCCCACGGAGTGAGACCCAGTACTTC. V is TRBV7-2 and J is TRBJ2-5; D ambiguous. The CDR3 totals 13 residues. In germline, CDR1 is SGHTA, CDR2 FQGNSA. Trimming took off 5 bases at V and 5 bases at J, with 12 bases between the two ends.